This note documents a single T cell receptor (beta chain) sequence. The target of this receptor is not known. No qualities accompany the bases; no much larger clone lies one base away. The data were taken from a study of CD8 T cells in Susac syndrome (dated by TCRdb to between 2018 and 2021). At the level of the whole study: The study used repertoire sequencing to test whether antigen drove CD8+ T cell activation and differentiation in Susac syndrome.

Peripheral blood CD8+ and CD4+ T cells from healthy donors, Susac syndrome patients and multiple sclerosis patients were profiled by high-throughput TCR beta sequencing. Multiple sclerosis controls were treatment-naive patients with stable or active relapsing-remitting disease fulfilling revised McDonald criteria. CD8+ TEMRA cells were enriched by FACS, while bulk CD8+ and CD4+ T cells were purified by magnetic negative isolation. Blood was drawn into EDTA tubes, processed within 24 hours, and PBMCs were isolated by density gradient centrifugation. PBMCs intended for TCR sequencing were cryopreserved in liquid nitrogen and thawed later in a water bath at 37 degrees C. Purity of sorted or isolated CD4+, CD8+ and CD8+ TEMRA cells was at least 90%. RNA was extracted with the RNeasy kit and 0.5 to 1 ug was reverse transcribed using random hexamers. The immunoSEQ multiplex PCR assay, which covers 54 Vbeta and 13 Jbeta segments, was used to amplify TCR beta CDR3 regions. To correct PCR amplification bias, a synthetic template baseline was used for both primer optimization and computational correction. In the original analysis: Only productive sequences were kept, with reads annotated to V, D and J genes according to IMGT and analyzed in immunoSEQ Analyzer. To calculate clonality, Shannon entropy was normalized by log2 of the number of productive unique sequences and then subtracted from one. For each patient and control, public and private clones were evaluated within the 100 most prevalent clones. Susac-specific clones were defined as absent from healthy and MS cohorts, around 1,000 published viral clones and other ImmuneACCESS disease sequences. In TCRdb, the public reads were trimmed at Q25 with fastp and aligned with MiXCR, with productive beta chains retained. Each CDR3 protein gets just one entry, which takes the most common genes and DNA from the rows behind it. The authors' filters were not applied to this entry. The sample table holds approximately 150,000 distinct CDR3 sequences, of which approximately 94% were seen once. The ten largest make up 0.08% to 0.095% of the sample.

Broad study findings and their caveats: The number of individuals in the TCR sequencing and HLA analysis was recognized as being relatively small.

CDR1 SGHRS and CDR2 YFSETQ were looked up in the germline V gene. The CDR3 holds 14 amino acids from the cysteine to the phenylalanine. Just CDR3 DNA is preserved here, 42 bases in frame from base 1. At the junction V is shortened by 1 base and J by 6 bases, with 11 bases in between. The rearranged chain carries TRBV5-1 and TRBJ1-5, with the D gene uncertain. Sequenced: CD4+ T cells from PBMCs. The receptor was isolated from a human donor with multiple sclerosis. The DNA sequence follows: TGCGCCAGCAGCTTGCAGGAGTCGGGTCAGCCCCAGCATTTT. Its amino acids are CASSLQESGQPQHF.